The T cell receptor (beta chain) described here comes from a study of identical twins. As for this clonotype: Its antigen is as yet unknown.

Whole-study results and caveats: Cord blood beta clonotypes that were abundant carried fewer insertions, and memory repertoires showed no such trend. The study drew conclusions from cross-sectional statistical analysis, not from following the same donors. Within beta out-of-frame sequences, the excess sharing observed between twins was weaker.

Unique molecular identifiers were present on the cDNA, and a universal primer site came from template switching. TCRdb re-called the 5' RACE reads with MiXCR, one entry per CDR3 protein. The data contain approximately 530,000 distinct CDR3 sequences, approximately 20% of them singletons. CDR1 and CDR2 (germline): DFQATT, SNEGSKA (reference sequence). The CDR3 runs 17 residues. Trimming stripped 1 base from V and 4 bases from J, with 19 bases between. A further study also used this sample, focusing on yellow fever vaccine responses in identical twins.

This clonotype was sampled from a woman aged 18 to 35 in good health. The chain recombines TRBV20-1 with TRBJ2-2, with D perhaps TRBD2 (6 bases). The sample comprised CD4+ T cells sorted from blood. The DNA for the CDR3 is TGCAGTGCTAGAGCAGGGAAAACGGGAGAGCGCACCGGGGAGCTGTTTTTT. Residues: CSARAGKTGERTGELFF.